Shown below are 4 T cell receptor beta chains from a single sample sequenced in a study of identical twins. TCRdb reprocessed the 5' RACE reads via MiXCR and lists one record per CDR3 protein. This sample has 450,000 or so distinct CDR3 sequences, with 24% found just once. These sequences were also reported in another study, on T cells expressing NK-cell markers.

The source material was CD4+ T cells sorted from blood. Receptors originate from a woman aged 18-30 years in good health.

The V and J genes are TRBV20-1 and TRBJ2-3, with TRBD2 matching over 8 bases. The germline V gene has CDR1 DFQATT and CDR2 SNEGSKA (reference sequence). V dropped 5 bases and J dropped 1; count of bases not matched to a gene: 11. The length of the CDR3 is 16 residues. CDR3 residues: CSARRERGSGTDTQYF. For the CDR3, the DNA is TGCAGTGCTCGGAGGGAGCGGGGGTCTGGCACAGATACGCAGTATTTT.

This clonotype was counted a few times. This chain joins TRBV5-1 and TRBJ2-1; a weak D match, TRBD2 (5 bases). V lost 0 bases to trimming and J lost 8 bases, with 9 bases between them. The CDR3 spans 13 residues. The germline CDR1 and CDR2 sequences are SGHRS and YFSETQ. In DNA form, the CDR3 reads TGCGCCAGCAGCTTGGAGACGGAGGATGAGCAGTTCTTC. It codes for CASSLETEDEQFF.

CDR3 in DNA: TGTGCCAGCAGTTTAGTGGGATCCGGAAACACCATATATTTT. It codes for CASSLVGSGNTIYF. The chain joins TRBV12-3 or TRBV12-4 to TRBJ1-3; D remains ambiguous. This CDR3 is 14 amino acids long. Trimming took 1 base from V and 4 from J, leaving 8 bases between them.

The DNA of the CDR3 is TGTGCCAGCAGCTGGACGGGACAGGGGAGCAATCAGCCCCAGCATTTT. Protein: CASSWTGQGSNQPQHF. V usage is TRBV3-1 and J usage is TRBJ1-5; 10 bases are shared with TRBD1. Germline V gene lookup returns CDR1 LGHDT and CDR2 YNNKEL (reference sequence). With V trimmed by 5 bases and J by 1 base, 5 bases remained unmatched. The CDR3 runs to 16 residues.